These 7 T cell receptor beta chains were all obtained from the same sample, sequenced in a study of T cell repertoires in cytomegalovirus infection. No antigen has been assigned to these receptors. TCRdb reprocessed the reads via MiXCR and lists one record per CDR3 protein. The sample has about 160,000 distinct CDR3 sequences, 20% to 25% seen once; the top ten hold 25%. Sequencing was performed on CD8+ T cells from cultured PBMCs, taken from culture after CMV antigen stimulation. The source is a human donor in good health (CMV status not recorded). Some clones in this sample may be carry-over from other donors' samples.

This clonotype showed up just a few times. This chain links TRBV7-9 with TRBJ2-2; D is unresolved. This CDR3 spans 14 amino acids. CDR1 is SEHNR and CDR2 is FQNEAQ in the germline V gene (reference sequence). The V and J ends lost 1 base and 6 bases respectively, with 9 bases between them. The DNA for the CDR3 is TGTGCCAGCAGCTTAGATGCGTCAGCCGGGGAGCTGTTTTTT. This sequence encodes CASSLDASAGELFF. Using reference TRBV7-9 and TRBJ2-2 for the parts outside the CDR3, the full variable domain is DTGVSQNPRHKITKRGQNVTFRCDPISEHNRLYWYRQTLGQGPEFLTYFQNEAQLEKSRLLSDRFSAERPKGSFSTLEIQRTEQGDSAMYLCASSLDASAGELFFGEGSRLTVL.

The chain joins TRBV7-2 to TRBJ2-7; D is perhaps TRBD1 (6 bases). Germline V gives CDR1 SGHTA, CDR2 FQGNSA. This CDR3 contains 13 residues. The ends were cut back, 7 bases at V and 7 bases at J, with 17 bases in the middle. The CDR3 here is CASNPLPGDEQYF. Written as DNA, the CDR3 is TGTGCCAGCAATCCTCTACCAGGGGATGAGCAGTACTTC. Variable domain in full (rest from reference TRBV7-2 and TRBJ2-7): GAGVSQSPSNKVTEKGKDVELRCDPISGHTALYWYRQSLGQGLEFLIYFQGNSAPDKSGLPSDRFSAERTGGSVSTLTIQRTQQEDSAVYLCASNPLPGDEQYFGPGTRLTVT.

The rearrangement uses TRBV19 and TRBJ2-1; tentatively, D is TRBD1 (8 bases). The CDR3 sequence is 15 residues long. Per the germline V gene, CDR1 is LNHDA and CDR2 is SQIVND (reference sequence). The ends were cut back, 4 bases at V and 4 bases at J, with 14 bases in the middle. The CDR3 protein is CASSNDRGGYNEQFF. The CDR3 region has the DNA TGTGCCAGTAGTAATGACAGGGGAGGGTACAATGAGCAGTTCTTC. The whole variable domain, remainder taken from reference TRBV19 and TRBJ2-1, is DGGITQSPKYLFRKEGQNVTLSCEQNLNHDAMYWYRQDPGQGLRLIYYSQIVNDFQKGDIAEGYSVSREKKESFPLTVTSAQKNPTAFYLCASSNDRGGYNEQFFGPGTRLTVL.

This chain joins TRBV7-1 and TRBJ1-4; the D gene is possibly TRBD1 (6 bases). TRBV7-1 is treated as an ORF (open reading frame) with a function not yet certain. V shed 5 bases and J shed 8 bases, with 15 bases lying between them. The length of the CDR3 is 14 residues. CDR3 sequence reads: CASSAPGHREKLFF. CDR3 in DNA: TGTGCCAGCAGCGCCCCGGGACATAGAGAAAAACTGTTTTTT.

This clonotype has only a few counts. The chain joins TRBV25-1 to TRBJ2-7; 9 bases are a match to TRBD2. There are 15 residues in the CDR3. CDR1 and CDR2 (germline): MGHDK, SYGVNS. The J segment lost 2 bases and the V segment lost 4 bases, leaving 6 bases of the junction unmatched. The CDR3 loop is CASSASSGVAYEQYF. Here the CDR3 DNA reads TGTGCCAGCAGTGCTTCTAGCGGGGTAGCCTACGAGCAGTACTTC.

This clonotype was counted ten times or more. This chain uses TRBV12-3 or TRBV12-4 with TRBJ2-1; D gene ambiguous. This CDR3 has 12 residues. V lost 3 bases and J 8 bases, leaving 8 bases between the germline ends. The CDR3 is CASSFLTDEQFF. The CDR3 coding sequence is TGTGCCAGCAGTTTCCTTACGGATGAGCAGTTCTTC.

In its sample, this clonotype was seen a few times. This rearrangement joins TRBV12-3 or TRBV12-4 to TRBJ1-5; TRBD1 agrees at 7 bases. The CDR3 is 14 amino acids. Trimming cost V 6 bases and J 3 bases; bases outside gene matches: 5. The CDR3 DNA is TGTGCCAGCAGACCGGGACAGAACAATCAGCCCCAGCATTTT. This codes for CASRPGQNNQPQHF.